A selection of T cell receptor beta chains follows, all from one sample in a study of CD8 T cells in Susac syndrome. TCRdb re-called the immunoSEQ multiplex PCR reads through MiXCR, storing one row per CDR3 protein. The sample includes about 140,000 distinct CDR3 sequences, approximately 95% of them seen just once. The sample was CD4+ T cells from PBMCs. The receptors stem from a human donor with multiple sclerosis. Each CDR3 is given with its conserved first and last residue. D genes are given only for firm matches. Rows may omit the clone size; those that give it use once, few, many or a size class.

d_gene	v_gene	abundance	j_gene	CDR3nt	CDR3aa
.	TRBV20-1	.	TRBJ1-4	TGCACCCCGAGTAATTCTGAAAAACTGTTTTTT	CTPSNSEKLFF
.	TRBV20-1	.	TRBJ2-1	TGCAGTGCAAGAAGACTCCTCGGGGAGCAGTTCTTC	CSARRLLGEQFF
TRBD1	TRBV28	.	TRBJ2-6	TGTGCCAGCAGTTTACAGGGGGCTGGAGGGGCCAACGTCCTGACTTTC	CASSLQGAGGANVLTF
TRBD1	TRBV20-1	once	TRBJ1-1	TGCAGTGCTAGCCCCGGGACAGGGTTCACTGAAGCTTTCTTT	CSASPGTGFTEAFF
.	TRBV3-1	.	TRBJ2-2	TGTGCCAGCAGCCAGCGAGAAGCGAACACCGGGGAGCTGTTTTTT	CASSQREANTGELFF
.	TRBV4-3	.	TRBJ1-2	TGCGCCAGCAGCCAGGGCCACGGGAGTAACTATGGCTACACCTTC	CASSQGHGSNYGYTF
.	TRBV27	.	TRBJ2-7	TGTGCCAGCAGCTACCGGGCCCTAGCAGGGAACGAGCAGTACTTC	CASSYRALAGNEQYF
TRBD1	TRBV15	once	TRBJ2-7	TGTGCCACCAGCAGAGATCCCCTAAACGTAGCCGGGACAGGGGACGAGCAGTACTTC	CATSRDPLNVAGTGDEQYF
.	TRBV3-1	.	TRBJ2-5	TGTGCCAGCAGATACGACGGAGAGACCCAGTACTTC	CASRYDGETQYF
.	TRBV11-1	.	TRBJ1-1	TGTGCCAGCAGCTTAACGGAAGGGACTGAAGCTTTCTTT	CASSLTEGTEAFF
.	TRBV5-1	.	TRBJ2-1	TGCGCCAGCAGCTTGCAGGGGTCGGAGAATGAGCAGTTCTTC	CASSLQGSENEQFF
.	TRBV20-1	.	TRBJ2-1	TGCAGTGTACCTTTGAAGGGTTGGGACAATGAGCAGTTCTTC	CSVPLKGWDNEQFF
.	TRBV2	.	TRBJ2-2	TGTGCCAGCAGTGGGGGAGTAGGCACCGGGGAGCTGTTTTTT	CASSGGVGTGELFF
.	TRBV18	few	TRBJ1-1	TGTGCCAGCTCACAACAGAGGAACACTGAAGCTTTCTTT	CASSQQRNTEAFF
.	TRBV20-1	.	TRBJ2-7	TGCAGTGCTCAAAGTCCACCTGGGGCCTCTTACGAGCAGTACTTC	CSAQSPPGASYEQYF
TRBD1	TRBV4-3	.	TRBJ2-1	TGCGCCAGCAGCCATGGGGGCAGGGGGACGTACGATGAGCAGTTCTTC	CASSHGGRGTYDEQFF
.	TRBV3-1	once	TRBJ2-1	TGTGCCAGCAGCCAAACCCACAGGGCTTCCAATGAGCAGTTCTTC	CASSQTHRASNEQFF
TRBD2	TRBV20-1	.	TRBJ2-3	TGCAGTGCTTCCCCCCTAGCGGGAGTATCCGATACGCAGTATTTT	CSASPLAGVSDTQYF
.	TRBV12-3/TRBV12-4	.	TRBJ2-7	TGTGCCAGCAGTTCCGACAGCTCCTACGAGCAGTACTTC	CASSSDSSYEQYF
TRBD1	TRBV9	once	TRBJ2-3	TGTGCCAGCAGCGCAGGGGGCTCCGATACGCAGTATTTT	CASSAGGSDTQYF
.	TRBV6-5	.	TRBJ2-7	TGTGCCAGCAGTTTGGCAGGGGCCTACGAGCAGTACTTC	CASSLAGAYEQYF
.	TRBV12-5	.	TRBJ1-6	TGTGCTAGTGGTTTTATTACAGGGTCCTATAATTCACCCCTCCACTTT	CASGFITGSYNSPLHF
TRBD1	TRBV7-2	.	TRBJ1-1	TGTGCCAGCAGCTTCACAGGGGGACTGAACACTGAAGCTTTCTTT	CASSFTGGLNTEAFF
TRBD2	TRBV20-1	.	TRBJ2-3	TGCAGTGCTTCAAGAGCGGGAGAGGCAGATACGCAGTATTTT	CSASRAGEADTQYF
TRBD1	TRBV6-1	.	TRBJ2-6	TGTGCCAGCAGTCGCCGGGACAGGGGCCTATCTGGGGCCAACGTCCTGACTTTC	CASSRRDRGLSGANVLTF
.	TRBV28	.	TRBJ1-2	TGTGCCAGCAGTGAACCCAGGGGCAGGGGCGGCTACACCTTC	CASSEPRGRGGYTF
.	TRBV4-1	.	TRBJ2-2	TGCGCCAGCAGCCGATTTCTCCCTCTTCCCATAGCGGACAAGAACACCGGGGAGCTGTTTTTT	CASSRFLPLPIADKNTGELFF
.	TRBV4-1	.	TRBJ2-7	TGCGCCAGCAGCCAACCAAGAGACTACGAGCAGTACTTC	CASSQPRDYEQYF
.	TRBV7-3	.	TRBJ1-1	TGTGCCAGCAGGGACACAAGGACGAACACTGAAGCTTTCTTT	CASRDTRTNTEAFF
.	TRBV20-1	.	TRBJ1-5	TGCAGTGCTAGGATTCCGGGGGAGTATAGCAATCAGCCCCAGCATTTT	CSARIPGEYSNQPQHF
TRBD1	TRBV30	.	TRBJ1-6	TGTGCCTTCCAGGACAGGGGGAATTCACCCCTCCACTTT	CAFQDRGNSPLHF
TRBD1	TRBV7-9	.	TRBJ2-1	TGTGCCAGCAGCCTGACAGGGTCTGAGCAGTTCTTC	CASSLTGSEQFF
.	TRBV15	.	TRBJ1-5	TGTGCCACCAGCGGTCCGGGACTAAGCAATCAGCCCCAGCATTTT	CATSGPGLSNQPQHF
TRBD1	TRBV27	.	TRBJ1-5	TGTGCCAGCAGTCCCCAAACAGGGGTTATCTCGCCCCAGCATTTT	CASSPQTGVISPQHF
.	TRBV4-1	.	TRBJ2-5	TGCGCCAGCAGCCCTGCAGGGATTGGAAAAGAGACCCAGTACTTC	CASSPAGIGKETQYF
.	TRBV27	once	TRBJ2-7	TGTGCCAGCAGTTTCGCACAGGCTACCTACGAGCAGTACTTC	CASSFAQATYEQYF
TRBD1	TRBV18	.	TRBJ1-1	TGTGCCAGCTCACCGTGGGGACCGGGACAGGGTTTCAGGGACACTGAAGCTTTCTTT	CASSPWGPGQGFRDTEAFF
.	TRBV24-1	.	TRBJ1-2	TGTGCCACCAGTGATCAGGGATATGGCTACACCTTC	CATSDQGYGYTF
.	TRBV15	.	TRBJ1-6	TGTGCCACCAGCAGAGATTTGAGTAATTCACCCCTCCACTTT	CATSRDLSNSPLHF
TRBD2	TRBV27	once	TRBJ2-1	TGTGCCAGCAGTTTGTTCAGTGGGCGGGGGGGCAATGAGCAGTTCTTC	CASSLFSGRGGNEQFF
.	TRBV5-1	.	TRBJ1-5	TGCGCCAGCGGGGGTAATAGCAATCAGCCCCAGCATTTT	CASGGNSNQPQHF